This paragraph reports one TCR beta chain. This table comes from immunoSEQ multiplex PCR, and its TCRdb copy is limited to in-frame clones, with some not included. Of millions of clones in the sample, 85% to 95% were seen once. The sample is drawn from a study of shared clonotypes between healthy human individuals. Per the germline V gene, CDR1 is SGHAT and CDR2 is FQNNGV. There are 15 residues in the CDR3. V lost 5 bases to trimming and J lost 9 bases; unmatched junction nucleotides: 13. This clonotype was obtained from a man younger than 30 in good health. The rearrangement joins TRBV11-2 to TRBJ2-1, with 7 positions matching TRBD2. Specimen: naive CD4+ T cells sorted from blood. Subset indicated: CD45RA+ positively selected. The CDR3 loop reads CASSPGQRDEGEQFF. The CDR3 nucleotides are TGTGCCAGCAGCCCCGGCCAGCGGGATGAGGGTGAGCAGTTCTTC.